These T cell receptor beta chains were read from a single sample in a study of T-cell memory formation after mild COVID-19. TCRdb independently ran MiXCR on the 5' RACE reads; one entry per CDR3 protein. The sample shows some 210,000 distinct CDR3 sequences, roughly 27% of them seen only once. Sequenced input: PBMCs or a T cell subset sorted from them (not recorded which). These receptors were taken from an adult woman who had mild COVID-19 (a few samples of this study predate the infection). Cell type and time point are not known. Both conserved end residues are part of each CDR3. The D gene is left open where the match is weak. The size field is filled for only some rows; it gives once, few, many or a size class.

clone size: few
J gene: TRBJ2-7
V gene: TRBV5-1
D gene: TRBD2
CDR3 protein: CASSSGLAKPYEQYF
CDR3 DNA: TGCGCCAGCAGCTCTGGACTAGCGAAGCCCTACGAGCAGTACTTC

clone size: few
J gene: TRBJ2-7
V gene: TRBV14
D gene: -
CDR3 protein: CASSSLSSYEQYF
CDR3 DNA: TGTGCCAGCAGCTCTCTGTCCTCCTACGAGCAGTACTTC

clone size: -
J gene: TRBJ1-5
V gene: TRBV29-1
D gene: -
CDR3 protein: CSVWTGGNQPQHF
CDR3 DNA: TGCAGCGTGTGGACGGGGGGCAATCAGCCCCAGCATTTT

clone size: -
J gene: TRBJ1-3
V gene: TRBV29-1
D gene: TRBD1
CDR3 protein: CSAGTGSGNTIYF
CDR3 DNA: TGCAGCGCCGGGACAGGCTCTGGAAACACCATATATTTT

clone size: -
J gene: TRBJ2-3
V gene: TRBV28
D gene: -
CDR3 protein: CASSRHYTQYF
CDR3 DNA: TGTGCCAGCAGCAGACACTATACGCAGTATTTT

clone size: few
J gene: TRBJ2-3
V gene: TRBV4-2
D gene: TRBD2
CDR3 protein: CASSQESRTGGTTDTQYF
CDR3 DNA: TGTGCCAGCAGCCAAGAATCGAGAACGGGGGGTACCACAGATACGCAGTATTTT

clone size: -
J gene: TRBJ2-3
V gene: TRBV21-1
D gene: -
CDR3 protein: CASSNPSLAGGRGDTQYF
CDR3 DNA: TGTGCCAGCAGCAATCCTTCACTAGCGGGGGGGAGGGGAGATACGCAGTATTTT

clone size: -
J gene: TRBJ2-3
V gene: TRBV3-1
D gene: -
CDR3 protein: CASQAASDTQYF
CDR3 DNA: TGTGCCAGCCAAGCGGCCTCAGATACGCAGTATTTT

clone size: few
J gene: TRBJ2-1
V gene: TRBV12-3/TRBV12-4
D gene: -
CDR3 protein: CASSLSSDNEQFF
CDR3 DNA: TGTGCCAGCAGTCTCTCTAGCGACAATGAGCAGTTCTTC

clone size: -
J gene: TRBJ1-2
V gene: TRBV7-2
D gene: TRBD1
CDR3 protein: CASSLGLRGQGTYNYGYTF
CDR3 DNA: TGTGCCAGCAGCTTAGGACTGCGGGGACAGGGTACTTATAACTATGGCTACACCTTC

clone size: -
J gene: TRBJ1-6
V gene: TRBV12-3/TRBV12-4
D gene: -
CDR3 protein: CASSLGGADSPLHF
CDR3 DNA: TGTGCCAGCAGTTTAGGGGGGGCTGATTCACCCCTCCACTTT

clone size: few
J gene: TRBJ2-1
V gene: TRBV20-1
D gene: TRBD2
CDR3 protein: CSMGTSGGAIYNEQFF
CDR3 DNA: TGCAGTATGGGTACTAGCGGGGGGGCAATCTACAATGAGCAGTTCTTC

clone size: few
J gene: TRBJ2-1
V gene: TRBV4-2
D gene: TRBD2
CDR3 protein: CASSRFVAGGGSSYNEQFF
CDR3 DNA: TGTGCCAGCAGCCGATTCGTAGCGGGGGGTGGGAGCTCCTACAATGAGCAGTTCTTC

clone size: few
J gene: TRBJ2-3
V gene: TRBV20-1
D gene: TRBD2
CDR3 protein: CSASPPGRLSDTQYF
CDR3 DNA: TGCAGTGCTAGTCCCCCCGGGAGGTTGTCAGATACGCAGTATTTT

clone size: few
J gene: TRBJ1-2
V gene: TRBV20-1
D gene: TRBD1
CDR3 protein: CSARDGTANYGYTF
CDR3 DNA: TGCAGTGCTAGAGATGGGACAGCGAACTATGGCTACACCTTC

clone size: few
J gene: TRBJ2-3
V gene: TRBV9
D gene: -
CDR3 protein: CASSVVPSLSTDTQYF
CDR3 DNA: TGTGCCAGCAGCGTAGTGCCTAGCCTTAGCACAGATACGCAGTATTTT

clone size: -
J gene: TRBJ2-6
V gene: TRBV25-1
D gene: -
CDR3 protein: CATQGSGANVLTF
CDR3 DNA: TGTGCCACCCAGGGGTCCGGGGCCAACGTCCTGACTTTC

clone size: -
J gene: TRBJ1-3
V gene: TRBV5-6
D gene: -
CDR3 protein: CASTTLGAGQPEYF
CDR3 DNA: TGTGCCAGCACCACGCTGGGGGCGGGACAACCGGAGTATTTT

clone size: few
J gene: TRBJ2-2
V gene: TRBV29-1
D gene: -
CDR3 protein: CSVAGAVLNTGELFF
CDR3 DNA: TGCAGCGTTGCTGGGGCTGTCCTAAACACCGGGGAGCTGTTTTTT

clone size: few
J gene: TRBJ1-1
V gene: TRBV5-1
D gene: TRBD1
CDR3 protein: CASSRLQQGGTEAFF
CDR3 DNA: TGCGCCAGCAGCCGACTCCAACAGGGGGGCACTGAAGCTTTCTTT

clone size: once
J gene: TRBJ2-1
V gene: TRBV29-1
D gene: TRBD2
CDR3 protein: CSVEAGGSYNEQFF
CDR3 DNA: TGCAGCGTTGAAGCGGGGGGCTCCTACAATGAGCAGTTCTTC

clone size: -
J gene: TRBJ2-5
V gene: TRBV5-5
D gene: -
CDR3 protein: CASSLGGRSTQYF
CDR3 DNA: TGTGCCAGCAGCTTGGGGGGAAGGTCAACCCAGTACTTC

clone size: -
J gene: TRBJ2-3
V gene: TRBV7-2
D gene: TRBD2
CDR3 protein: CASRRNSGGGTDTQYF
CDR3 DNA: TGTGCCAGCAGGAGAAATAGCGGGGGTGGCACAGATACGCAGTATTTT

clone size: once
J gene: TRBJ2-7
V gene: TRBV4-3
D gene: -
CDR3 protein: CASSQDTTALDEQYF
CDR3 DNA: TGCGCCAGCAGCCAAGACACGACGGCTCTAGACGAGCAGTACTTC

clone size: -
J gene: TRBJ2-5
V gene: TRBV30
D gene: -
CDR3 protein: CAWRKNQETQYF
CDR3 DNA: TGTGCCTGGAGGAAGAACCAAGAGACCCAGTACTTC

clone size: few
J gene: TRBJ1-1
V gene: TRBV7-9
D gene: -
CDR3 protein: CASRGGAAEAFF
CDR3 DNA: TGTGCCAGCAGGGGGGGGGCCGCTGAAGCTTTCTTT

clone size: few
J gene: TRBJ2-5
V gene: TRBV7-8
D gene: -
CDR3 protein: CASSFHRVLVFETQYF
CDR3 DNA: TGTGCCAGCAGCTTCCACAGGGTTTTAGTGTTTGAGACCCAGTACTTC

clone size: -
J gene: TRBJ1-6
V gene: TRBV12-3/TRBV12-4
D gene: TRBD1
CDR3 protein: CASRRQGWNSPLHF
CDR3 DNA: TGTGCCAGCAGACGACAGGGATGGAATTCACCCCTCCACTTT

clone size: -
J gene: TRBJ1-4
V gene: TRBV4-1
D gene: -
CDR3 protein: CASSQSVTDLGEKLFF
CDR3 DNA: TGCGCCAGCAGCCAATCTGTGACAGACCTAGGGGAAAAACTGTTTTTT

clone size: -
J gene: TRBJ2-2
V gene: TRBV3-1
D gene: -
CDR3 protein: CASSFRDQNTGELFF
CDR3 DNA: TGTGCCAGCAGCTTCCGGGACCAAAACACCGGGGAGCTGTTTTTT